This T cell receptor (beta chain) was obtained from a study of neurological immune-mediated disorders. The study's findings and limits: HTLV-1-associated myelopathy had the most TCR clonal expansion, while multiple sclerosis had the least, a level that fell below healthy controls.

The sorted libraries were prepared using about a million CD4+ or CD8+ T cells that had themselves been sorted. This clonotype has a count of ten or more. Its antigen is as yet unknown. The V end was cut by 2 bases, the J end by 2 bases, with 8 bases between. The CDR3 is made up of 14 amino acids. Per the germline V gene, CDR1 is SGHRS and CDR2 is YFSETQ. The cDNA was generated through 5'RACE incorporating 10-nucleotide random UMIs. Every sequencing run gave over 200 million TCR-beta sequences, taken from 15-18 subjects. TCRdb passed the 5' RACE reads through MiXCR, listing each CDR3 protein once. The sample lists about 41,000 distinct CDR3 sequences, approximately 14% occurring once.

Sequencing used CD4+ T cells from blood. This sequence joins TRBV5-1 and TRBJ1-3; D might be TRBD1 (5 bases). The source of this sequence is a woman aged 55 to 70 with HTLV-1-associated myelopathy (HAM/TSP). CDR3 loop: CASSLQEPGNTIYF. In DNA, the CDR3 is TGCGCCAGCAGCTTACAGGAACCTGGAAACACCATATATTTT.